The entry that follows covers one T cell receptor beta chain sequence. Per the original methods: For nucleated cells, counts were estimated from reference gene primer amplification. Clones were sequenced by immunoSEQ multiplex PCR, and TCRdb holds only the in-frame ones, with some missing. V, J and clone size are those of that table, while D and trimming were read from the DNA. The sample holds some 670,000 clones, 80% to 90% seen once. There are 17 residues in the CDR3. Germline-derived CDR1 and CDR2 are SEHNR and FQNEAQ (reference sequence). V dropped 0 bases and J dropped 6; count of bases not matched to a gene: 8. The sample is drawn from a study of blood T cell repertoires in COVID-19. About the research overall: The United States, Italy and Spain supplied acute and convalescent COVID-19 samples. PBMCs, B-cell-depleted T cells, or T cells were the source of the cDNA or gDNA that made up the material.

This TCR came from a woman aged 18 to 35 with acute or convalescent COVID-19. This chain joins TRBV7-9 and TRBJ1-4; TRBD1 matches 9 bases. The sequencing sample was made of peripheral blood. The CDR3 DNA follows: TGTGCCAGCAGCTTAGCGCTATCGGGACAGGGACATGAAAAACTGTTTTTT. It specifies CASSLALSGQGHEKLFF.